This T cell receptor beta chain was obtained from a study of blood T cell repertoires in COVID-19. Trimming took off 0 bases at V and 1 base at J, with 12 bases between the two ends. Germline-derived CDR1 and CDR2 are PRHDT and FYEKMQ (reference sequence). CDR3 length equals 16 residues. Using immunoSEQ multiplex PCR, the repertoire was profiled, and TCRdb retains in-frame clones only, with some absent. This table has roughly 130,000 clones, 80% to 90% appearing once. This TCR derives from a man aged 55 to 70 with active or convalescent COVID-19. The sample taken for sequencing was peripheral blood. The chain couples TRBV13 to TRBJ1-2; D might be TRBD1 (6 bases). As DNA, the CDR3 is TGTGCCAGCAGCTTAGGGGGGGCAGGGGATAACTATGGCTACACCTTC. It is translated as CASSLGGAGDNYGYTF.